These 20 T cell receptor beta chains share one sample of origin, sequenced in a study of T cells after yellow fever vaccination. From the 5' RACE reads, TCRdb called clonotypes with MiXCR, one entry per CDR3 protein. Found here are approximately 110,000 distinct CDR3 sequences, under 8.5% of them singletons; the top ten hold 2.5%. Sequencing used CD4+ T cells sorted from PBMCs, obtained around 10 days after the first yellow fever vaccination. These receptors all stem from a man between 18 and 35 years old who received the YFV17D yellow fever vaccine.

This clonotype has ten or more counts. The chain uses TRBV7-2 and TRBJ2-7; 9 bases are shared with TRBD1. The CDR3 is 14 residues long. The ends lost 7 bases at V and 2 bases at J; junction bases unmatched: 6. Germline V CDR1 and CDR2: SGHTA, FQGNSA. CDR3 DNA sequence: TGTGCCAGCAAACCGGGACAGGGCCCCTACGAGCAGTACTTC. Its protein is CASKPGQGPYEQYF.

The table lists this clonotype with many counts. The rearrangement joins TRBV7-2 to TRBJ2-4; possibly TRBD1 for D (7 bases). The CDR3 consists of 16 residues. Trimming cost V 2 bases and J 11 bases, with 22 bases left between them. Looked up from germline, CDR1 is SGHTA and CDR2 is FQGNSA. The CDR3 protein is CASSLFMGQGGTLQYF. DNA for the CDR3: TGTGCCAGCAGCTTATTTATGGGGCAGGGGGGAACCCTTCAGTACTTC.

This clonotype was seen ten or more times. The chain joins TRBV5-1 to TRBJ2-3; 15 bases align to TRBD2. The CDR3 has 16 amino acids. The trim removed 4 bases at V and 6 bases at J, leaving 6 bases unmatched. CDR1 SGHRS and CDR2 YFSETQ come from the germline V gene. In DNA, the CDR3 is TGCGCCAGCAGCGCGGGACTAGCGGGGGGTTCGGATACGCAGTATTTT. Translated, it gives CASSAGLAGGSDTQYF.

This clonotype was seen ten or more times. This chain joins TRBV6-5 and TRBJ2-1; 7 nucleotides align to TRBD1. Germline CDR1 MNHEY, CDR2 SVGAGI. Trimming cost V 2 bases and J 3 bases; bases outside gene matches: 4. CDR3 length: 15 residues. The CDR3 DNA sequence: TGTGCCAGCAGTTACGAGACAGGGTTCTACAATGAGCAGTTCTTC. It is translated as CASSYETGFYNEQFF.

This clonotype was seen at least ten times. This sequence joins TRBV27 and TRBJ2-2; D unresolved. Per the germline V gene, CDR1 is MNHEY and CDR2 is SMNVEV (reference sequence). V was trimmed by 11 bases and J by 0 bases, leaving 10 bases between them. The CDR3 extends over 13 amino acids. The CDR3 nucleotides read TGTGCCTGCTCGTCCGCGAACACCGGGGAGCTGTTTTTT. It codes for CACSSANTGELFF.

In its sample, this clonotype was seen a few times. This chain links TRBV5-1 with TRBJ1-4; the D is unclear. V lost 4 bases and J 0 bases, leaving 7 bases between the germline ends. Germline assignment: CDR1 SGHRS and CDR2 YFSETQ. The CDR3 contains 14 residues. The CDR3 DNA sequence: TGCGCCAGCAGCCCAGGATCAACTAATGAAAAACTGTTTTTT. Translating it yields CASSPGSTNEKLFF.

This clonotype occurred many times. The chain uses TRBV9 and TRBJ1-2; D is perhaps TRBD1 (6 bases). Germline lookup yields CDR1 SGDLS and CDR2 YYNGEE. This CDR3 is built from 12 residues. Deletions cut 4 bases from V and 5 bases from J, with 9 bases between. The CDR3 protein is CASSPRGYGYTF. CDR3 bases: TGTGCCAGCAGCCCGAGGGGGTATGGCTACACCTTC.

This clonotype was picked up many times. The CDR3 loop reads CSASLPGLSQETQYF. The DNA for the CDR3 is TGCAGTGCTAGCCTCCCGGGACTCTCTCAAGAGACCCAGTACTTC. The gene calls are TRBV20-1 and TRBJ2-5; D may be TRBD2 (6 bases). CDR3 length equals 15 residues. Trimming cost V 3 bases and J 2 bases, with 16 bases left between them. The germline gives CDR1 DFQATT, CDR2 SNEGSKA (reference sequence).

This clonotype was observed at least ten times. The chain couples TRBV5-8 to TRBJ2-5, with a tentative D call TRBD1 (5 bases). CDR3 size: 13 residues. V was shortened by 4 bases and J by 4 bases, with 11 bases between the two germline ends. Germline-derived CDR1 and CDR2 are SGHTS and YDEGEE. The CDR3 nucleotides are TGTGCCAGCAGCGAGCAGGGCTTAGAGACCCAGTACTTC. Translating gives CASSEQGLETQYF.

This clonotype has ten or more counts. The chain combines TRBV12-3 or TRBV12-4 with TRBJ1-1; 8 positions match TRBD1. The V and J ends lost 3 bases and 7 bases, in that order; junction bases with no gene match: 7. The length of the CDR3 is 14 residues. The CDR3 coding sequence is TGTGCCAGCAGTTTGGGACAGGAACCAGGTGAAGCTTTCTTT. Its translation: CASSLGQEPGEAFF.

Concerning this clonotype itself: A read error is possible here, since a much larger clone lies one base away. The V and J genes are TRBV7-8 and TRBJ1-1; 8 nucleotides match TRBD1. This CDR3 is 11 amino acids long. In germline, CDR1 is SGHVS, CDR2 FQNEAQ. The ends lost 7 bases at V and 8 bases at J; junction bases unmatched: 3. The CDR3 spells CASMAGGEAFF. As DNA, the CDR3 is TGTGCCAGCATGGCAGGGGGCGAAGCTTTCTTT.

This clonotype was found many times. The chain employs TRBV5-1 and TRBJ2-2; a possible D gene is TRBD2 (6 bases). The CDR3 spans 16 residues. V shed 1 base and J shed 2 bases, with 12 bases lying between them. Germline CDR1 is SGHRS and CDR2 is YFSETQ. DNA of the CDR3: TGCGCCAGCAGCTTGACCGGGGGTACTAACACCGGGGAGCTGTTTTTT. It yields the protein CASSLTGGTNTGELFF.

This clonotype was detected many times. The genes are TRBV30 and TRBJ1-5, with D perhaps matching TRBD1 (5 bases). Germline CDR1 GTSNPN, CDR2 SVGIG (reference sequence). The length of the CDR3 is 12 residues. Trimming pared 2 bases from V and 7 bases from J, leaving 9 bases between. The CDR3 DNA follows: TGTGCCTGGAGTTTGGGGGGACAGCCCCAGCATTTT. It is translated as CAWSLGGQPQHF.

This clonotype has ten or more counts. Here the CDR3 reads CASATGTGGDTQYF. As DNA, the CDR3 is TGTGCCAGCGCAACCGGGACGGGGGGGGATACGCAGTATTTT. The J gene is TRBJ2-3, the V gene TRBV12-3 or TRBV12-4, with 8 bases lining up with TRBD2. Trimming removed 8 bases from V and 6 bases from J; junction bases left unmatched: 10. There are 14 residues in the CDR3.

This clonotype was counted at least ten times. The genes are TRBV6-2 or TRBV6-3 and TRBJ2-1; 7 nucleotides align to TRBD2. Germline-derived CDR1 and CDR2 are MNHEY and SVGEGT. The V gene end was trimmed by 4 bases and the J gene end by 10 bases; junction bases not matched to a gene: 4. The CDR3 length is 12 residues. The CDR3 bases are TGTGCCAGCAGTTTCGATAGCGGGGAGCAGTTCTTC. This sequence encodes CASSFDSGEQFF.

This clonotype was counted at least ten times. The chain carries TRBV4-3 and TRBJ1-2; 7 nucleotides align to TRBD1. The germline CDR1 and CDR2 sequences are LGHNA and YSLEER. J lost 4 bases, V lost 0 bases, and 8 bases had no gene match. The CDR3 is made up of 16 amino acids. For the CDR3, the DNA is TGCGCCAGCAGCCAAGATATCTCCACAGGGGCCTATGGCTACACCTTC. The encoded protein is CASSQDISTGAYGYTF.

The CDR3, as DNA: TGTGCCAGCAGTTTAGCGACCGGGTTCAACAATTATGGCTACACCTTC. Translated, it gives CASSLATGFNNYGYTF. V is TRBV12-3 or TRBV12-4 and J is TRBJ1-2; the D is unclear. The V end lost 0 bases, the J end lost 5 bases, and 16 bases lay between the germline ends. The CDR3 contains 16 residues.

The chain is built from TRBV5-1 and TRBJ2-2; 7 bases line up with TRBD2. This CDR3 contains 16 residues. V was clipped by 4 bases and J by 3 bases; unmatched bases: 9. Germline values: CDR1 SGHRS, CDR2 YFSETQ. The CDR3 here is CASSTLGTTYTGELFF. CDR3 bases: TGCGCCAGCAGCACCTTGGGGACTACATACACCGGGGAGCTGTTTTTT.

The CDR3 reads CASSKGQGDGGYTF. Written as DNA, the CDR3 is TGTGCCAGCAGCAAAGGGCAGGGGGACGGTGGCTACACCTTC. This chain connects TRBV21-1 to TRBJ1-2; whether TRBD1, the table's D call, matches the DNA was not checked. TRBV21-1 is labeled a pseudogene. The CDR3 extends over 14 amino acids.

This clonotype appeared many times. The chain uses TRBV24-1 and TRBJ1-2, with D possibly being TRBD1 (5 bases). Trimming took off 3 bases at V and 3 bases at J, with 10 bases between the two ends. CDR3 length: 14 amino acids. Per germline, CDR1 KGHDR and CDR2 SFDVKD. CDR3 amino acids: CATSDEGKDYGYTF. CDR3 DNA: TGTGCCACCAGTGATGAGGGGAAGGACTATGGCTACACCTTC.